This T cell receptor beta chain was identified in a study of blood T cells in healthy people across ages. This clonotype appeared a few times. Antigen unknown. The CDR3 consists of 15 residues. The germline CDR1 and CDR2 sequences are SGDLS and YYNGEE. V was cut by 0 bases and J by 5 bases, with 11 bases left in between. Study conclusions and caveats: Unsorted PBMCs ruled out conclusive naive versus antigen-experienced comparison.

Combining a sample-barcoded 5' primer with a J-beta primer mix, a second PCR ran for 7 to 11 cycles. Each CDR3 protein is one row after TCRdb ran MiXCR on the 5' RACE reads. The data contain fewer than 950,000 distinct CDR3 sequences, 35% to 40% of them singletons. The source material was blood. The gene calls are TRBV9 and TRBJ2-2; D perhaps matches TRBD2 (5 bases). The receptor was derived from a man aged 18 to 29 in good health. CDR3 nucleotides: TGTGCCAGCAGCGTAGGGAGGACCCAGACCGGGGAGCTGTTTTTT. This translates into CASSVGRTQTGELFF.